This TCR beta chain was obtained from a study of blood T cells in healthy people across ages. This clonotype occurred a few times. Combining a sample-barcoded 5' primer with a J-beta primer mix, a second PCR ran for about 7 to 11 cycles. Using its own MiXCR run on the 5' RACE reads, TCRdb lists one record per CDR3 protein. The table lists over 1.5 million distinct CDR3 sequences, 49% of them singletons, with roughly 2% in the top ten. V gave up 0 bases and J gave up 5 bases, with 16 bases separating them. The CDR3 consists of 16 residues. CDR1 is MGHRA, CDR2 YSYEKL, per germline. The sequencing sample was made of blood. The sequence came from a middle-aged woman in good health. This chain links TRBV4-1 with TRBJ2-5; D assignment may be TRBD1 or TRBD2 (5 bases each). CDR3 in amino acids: CASSQDPPEAGETQYF. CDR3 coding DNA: TGCGCCAGCAGCCAAGACCCCCCGGAGGCAGGGGAGACCCAGTACTTC.